The 17 T cell receptor beta chains presented below share a single source sample, sequenced in a study of cytomegalovirus exposure and HLA in healthy donors. Use of 60 Vbeta and 13 Jbeta primers characterized the PCR. Using immunoSEQ multiplex PCR, the repertoire was profiled, and TCRdb retains in-frame clones only, with some absent. The table includes under 150,000 clones, over 70% detected once. The sequencing sample was made of PBMCs. These receptors were taken from a woman in her sixties or seventies in good health and CMV-seropositive.

The chain recombines TRBV29-1 with TRBJ2-2; TRBD1 matches at 7 bases. The CDR3 runs 14 residues. Germline CDR1 reads SQVTM; CDR2 reads ANQGSEA. J gave up 4 bases and V 4 bases, and 6 bases lay outside the gene matches. The CDR3 reads CSVGGQYTTGELFF. In DNA form, the CDR3 reads TGCAGCGTTGGGGGACAGTATACCACCGGGGAGCTGTTTTTT.

This clone has more than one count but fewer than ten. Different DNA sequences within this sample yield the same CDR3. The V and J genes are TRBV5-1 and TRBJ1-6, with TRBD1 matching 10 bases. CDR3 length: 15 residues. Germline values: CDR1 SGHRS, CDR2 YFSETQ. Germline trimming cut 3 bases from V and 7 bases from J; bases unmatched to any gene: 4. Here the CDR3 reads CASSSQTGGNSPLHF. The CDR3 DNA reads as TGCGCCAGCAGCTCCCAGACAGGGGGCAATTCACCCCTCCACTTT.

The CDR3 reads CASSYLQGRLYGYTF. CDR3 nucleotides: TGTGCCAGCAGTTACTTACAGGGAAGGTTGTATGGCTACACCTTC. V usage is TRBV6-5 and J usage is TRBJ1-2; possible D gene TRBD1, 6 bases. This CDR3 region has 15 residues. V was cut by 1 base and J by 5 bases, with 14 bases left in between. Germline CDR1 and CDR2: MNHEY and SVGAGI.

This clone appeared a few times. V usage is TRBV2 and J usage is TRBJ1-4; tentative D call: TRBD1 (5 bases). In germline, CDR1 is SNHLY, CDR2 FYNNEI. The V end was cut by 4 bases, the J end by 7 bases, with 13 bases between. The CDR3 extends over 14 amino acids. CDR3 sequence (DNA): TGTGCCAGCAGTGCCAGGGCGAGTGGTGAAAAACTGTTTTTT. This codes for CASSARASGEKLFF.

CDR3 nucleotide sequence: TGTGCCAGCAGTGAGACAGGGACCGGGGAGCTGTTTTTT. Translated: CASSETGTGELFF. The chain links TRBV6-1 to TRBJ2-2; 7 bases match TRBD1. Trimming took 3 bases from V and 5 from J; bases not matched to a gene: 0. The CDR3 consists of 13 residues. The V gene's germline CDR1 is MNHNS and CDR2 SASEGT.

CDR3 amino acids: CASSLSSGGNNEQFF. CDR3 sequence (DNA): TGTGCCAGCAGTTTATCTAGCGGGGGGAACAATGAGCAGTTCTTC. V and J are TRBV28 and TRBJ2-1; 11 bases line up with TRBD2. Trimming removed 1 base from V and 5 bases from J; junction bases left unmatched: 1. In germline, CDR1 is MDHEN, CDR2 SYDVKM. The CDR3 is 15 residues long.

The V and J genes are TRBV7-9 and TRBJ1-1; D is uncertain. The V end lost 5 bases, the J end lost 3 bases, and 13 bases lay between the germline ends. The CDR3 runs 14 residues. The V gene's germline CDR1 is SEHNR and CDR2 FQNEAQ (reference sequence). The CDR3 nucleotides are TGTGCCAGCAGCCCCCATGACCGGGACACTGAAGCTTTCTTT. Translated: CASSPHDRDTEAFF.

This rearrangement joins TRBV7-8 to TRBJ2-4; 8 positions agree with TRBD1. This CDR3 has 14 residues. The germline V gene has CDR1 SGHVS and CDR2 FQNEAQ. J lost 9 bases, V lost 4 bases, and 8 bases had no gene match. The CDR3 nucleotides are TGTGCCAGCAGCTCGGGACAGGCGGAGGTCATTCAGTACTTC. Amino acids: CASSSGQAEVIQYF.

The J gene is TRBJ2-7, the V gene TRBV6-5, with 7 nucleotides matching TRBD2. The CDR3 extends over 15 amino acids. Germline lookup yields CDR1 MNHEY and CDR2 SVGAGI. Germline trimming cut 5 bases from V and 2 bases from J; bases unmatched to any gene: 9. CDR3 in amino acids: CASSGRGAGAYEQYF. For the CDR3, the DNA is TGTGCCAGCAGTGGACGGGGCGCGGGAGCCTACGAGCAGTACTTC.

This clone was seen only a few times. This chain joins TRBV7-3 and TRBJ1-1, with D hard to call. Germline CDR1 SGHTA, CDR2 FQGTGA. Trimming shortened V by 5 bases and J by 8 bases, and 15 bases separated the two germline ends. The CDR3 contains 13 residues. This CDR3 is CASSAVSDSEAFF. Written as DNA, the CDR3 is TGTGCCAGCAGCGCGGTGTCAGATTCGGAAGCTTTCTTT.

V usage is TRBV4-1 and J usage is TRBJ2-3, with 7 nucleotides matching TRBD2. Germline lookup yields CDR1 MGHRA and CDR2 YSYEKL. The J segment lost 4 bases and the V segment lost 1 base, leaving 2 bases of the junction unmatched. This CDR3 spans 14 amino acids. The chain's CDR3 is CASSQGLAADTQYF. The CDR3 DNA sequence: TGCGCCAGCAGCCAAGGACTAGCCGCAGATACGCAGTATTTT.

This clone was recorded only once. Within the sample, other DNA sequences also encode this same CDR3. This chain uses TRBV27 with TRBJ2-5; 10 bases are a match to TRBD2. V lost 9 bases to trimming and J lost 1 base; unmatched junction nucleotides: 8. CDR1 is MNHEY and CDR2 is SMNVEV in the germline V gene (reference sequence). This CDR3 contains 15 residues. The CDR3 DNA sequence: TGTGCCAGTCAGCTAGCGGGGGCAGCCCAAGAGACCCAGTACTTC. Amino acids: CASQLAGAAQETQYF.

The rearrangement uses TRBV6-5 and TRBJ1-2; 10 bases are shared with TRBD1. The V gene's germline CDR1 is MNHEY and CDR2 SVGAGI. The trim removed 5 bases at V and 4 bases at J, leaving 4 bases unmatched. This CDR3 comprises 14 residues. Here the CDR3 DNA reads TGTGCCAGCAGTACGGGACAGGGGCCCTATGGCTACACCTTC. Translated, it gives CASSTGQGPYGYTF.

In the case of this clone: One junction end disagrees with the germline gene, perhaps due to a read error. The chain links TRBV11-2 to TRBJ2-7; tentative D call: TRBD2 (5 bases). CDR3 length: 13 amino acids. CDR1 SGHAT and CDR2 FQNNGV come from the germline V gene. Written as DNA, the CDR3 is TGTGCCAGCAACTTATTGGGAGTTTACGAGCAGTACTTC. This codes for CASNLLGVYEQYF.

Only one count was recorded for this clone. The gene calls are TRBV18 and TRBJ1-1; D is undetermined. Germline-derived CDR1 and CDR2 are KGHSH and LQKENI. The CDR3 runs 13 residues. V was shortened by 2 bases and J by 2 bases, with 6 bases between the two germline ends. DNA for the CDR3: TGTGCCAGCTCACCAGAGGTAAACACTGAAGCTTTCTTT. It encodes CASSPEVNTEAFF. Full variable domain (remainder filled in from reference TRBV18 and TRBJ1-1): NAGVMQNPRHLVRRRGQEARLRCSPMKGHSHVYWYRQLPEEGLKFMVYLQKENIIDESGMPKERFSAEFPKEGPSILRIQQVVRGDSAAYFCASSPEVNTEAFFGQGTRLTVV.

V is TRBV6-1 and J is TRBJ2-1; 11 positions match TRBD2. The V gene's germline CDR1 is MNHNS and CDR2 SASEGT. The CDR3 is made up of 13 amino acids. V trimming: 6 bases; J trimming: 6 bases; junction bases outside the gene matches: 1. The CDR3 DNA reads as TGTGCCAGCAGACTAGCGGGGGTCAATGAGCAGTTCTTC. Translation gives CASRLAGVNEQFF.

The chain links TRBV19 to TRBJ1-2; TRBD1 might be the D (6 bases). Trimming pared 3 bases from V and 6 bases from J, leaving 20 bases between. The CDR3 sequence is 16 residues long. The germline gives CDR1 LNHDA, CDR2 SQIVND (reference sequence). This chain's CDR3 is CASSIPHRQVGDGYTF. The DNA of the CDR3 is TGTGCCAGTAGTATCCCCCATCGACAGGTGGGAGATGGCTACACCTTC.